Listed here are 10 T cell receptor beta chains from one sample, sequenced in a study of radiotherapy plus CTLA-4 blockade in lung cancer. Clones were read by immunoSEQ multiplex PCR, and TCRdb kept only the in-frame ones, dropping some. This sample has around 41,000 clones, with less than 75% found just once. Material: peripheral blood, obtained from a patient treated with radiotherapy plus ipilimumab. These receptors came from a human donor with non-small cell lung cancer who had a partial response to radiotherapy plus ipilimumab.

The V call is TRBV19, the J call TRBJ2-2; D is unresolved. Germline V gene data show CDR1 as LNHDA and CDR2 as SQIVND (reference sequence). The CDR3 has 14 amino acids. Trimming removed 7 bases at V and 1 base at J, with 10 bases between. In nucleotides, the CDR3 is TGTGCCAGTAAGCATCGACAGAACACCGGGGAGCTGTTTTTT. It is translated as CASKHRQNTGELFF. The variable domain in full, with the rest retrieved from reference TRBV19 and TRBJ2-2, is DGGITQSPKYLFRKEGQNVTLSCEQNLNHDAMYWYRQDPGQGLRLIYYSQIVNDFQKGDIAEGYSVSREKKESFPLTVTSAQKNPTAFYLCASKHRQNTGELFFGEGSRLTVL.

The gene calls are TRBV6-5 and TRBJ2-7; 7 nucleotides align to TRBD2. The V segment lost 4 bases and the J segment 3 bases; nucleotides outside the gene matches: 12. Germline lookup yields CDR1 MNHEY and CDR2 SVGAGI. The CDR3 is 16 residues long. The chain's CDR3 is CASSFHGGGGDYEQYF. The CDR3 DNA is TGTGCCAGCAGTTTCCACGGGGGTGGGGGGGACTACGAGCAGTACTTC.

The chain is built from TRBV5-1 and TRBJ1-5; 7 nucleotides match TRBD1. The CDR3 has 13 residues. Germline V gene data show CDR1 as SGHRS and CDR2 as YFSETQ. V lost 2 bases, J lost 5 bases, and 1 base stayed unmatched. The CDR3 region has the DNA TGCGCCAGCAGCTTCCAGGGGGATCAGCCCCAGCATTTT. Its protein is CASSFQGDQPQHF.

The genes are TRBV18 and TRBJ1-4; tentative D call: TRBD1 (5 bases). Per germline, CDR1 KGHSH and CDR2 LQKENI. The CDR3 has 15 residues. Trimming removed 3 bases from V and 2 bases from J, with 10 bases in between. The CDR3 bases are TGTGCCAGCTCACCGAACAGACAGACTAATGAAAAACTGTTTTTT. Translating it yields CASSPNRQTNEKLFF.

There are a few counts of this clone. The chain couples TRBV4-1 to TRBJ2-1; 13 positions agree with TRBD2. V shed 3 bases, J shed 6 bases, and the junction held 11 bases outside the gene matches. The CDR3 covers 18 residues. Germline CDR1 reads MGHRA; CDR2 reads YSYEKL. CDR3 residues: CASSHPLRGLAGPNEQFF. The CDR3 bases are TGCGCCAGCAGCCATCCCCTCCGGGGACTAGCGGGGCCCAATGAGCAGTTCTTC.

This chain connects TRBV18 to TRBJ2-7; 11 bases line up with TRBD2. Trimming took 6 bases from V and 0 from J; bases not matched to a gene: 19. Per germline, CDR1 KGHSH and CDR2 LQKENI. The CDR3 consists of 20 residues. The CDR3: CASSPGLLAGASESSYEQYF. The CDR3 DNA reads as TGTGCCAGCTCCCCTGGGTTACTAGCGGGAGCGTCTGAATCCTCCTACGAGCAGTACTTC.

Ten or more counts support this clone. The CDR3 DNA reads TGTGCCAGTAGTTCCCGGCAGACAGCCATGAACACTGAAGCTTTCTTT. Translation: CASSSRQTAMNTEAFF. The chain uses TRBV19 and TRBJ1-1; the D gene is possibly TRBD1 (5 bases). V was trimmed by 5 bases and J by 0 bases, leaving 16 bases between them. The CDR3 is made up of 16 amino acids. Germline V gives CDR1 LNHDA, CDR2 SQIVND (reference sequence).

Here the CDR3 DNA reads TGCAGCGTGGGCAGTAGCGGGGTTAATGAGCAGTTCTTC. It is translated as CSVGSSGVNEQFF. The gene calls are TRBV29-1 and TRBJ2-1, with TRBD2 matching 8 bases. The ends lost 6 bases at V and 7 bases at J; junction bases unmatched: 8. Germline V gives CDR1 SQVTM, CDR2 ANQGSEA. The CDR3 totals 13 residues.

The CDR3 loop reads CASSIKTGLSPLHF. CDR3 in DNA: TGTGCCAGTAGTATCAAGACGGGACTTTCACCCCTCCACTTT. V and J are TRBV19 and TRBJ1-6, with a possible D match to TRBD1 (5 bases). The CDR3 is 14 residues long. CDR1 is LNHDA and CDR2 is SQIVND in the germline V gene (reference sequence). V was trimmed by 3 bases and J by 9 bases, leaving 12 bases between them. Together with reference TRBV19 and TRBJ1-6, the CDR3 gives the full variable domain: DGGITQSPKYLFRKEGQNVTLSCEQNLNHDAMYWYRQDPGQGLRLIYYSQIVNDFQKGDIAEGYSVSREKKESFPLTVTSAQKNPTAFYLCASSIKTGLSPLHFGNGTRLTVT.

V is TRBV30 and J is TRBJ2-7, with 7 bases matching TRBD1. CDR1 GTSNPN and CDR2 SVGIG come from the germline V gene (reference sequence). CDR3 length equals 15 residues. With V trimmed by 3 bases and J by 3 bases, 11 bases remained unmatched. The CDR3 protein is CAWSGTGANYYEQYF. The CDR3 DNA reads as TGTGCCTGGAGCGGAACAGGGGCGAACTACTACGAGCAGTACTTC.